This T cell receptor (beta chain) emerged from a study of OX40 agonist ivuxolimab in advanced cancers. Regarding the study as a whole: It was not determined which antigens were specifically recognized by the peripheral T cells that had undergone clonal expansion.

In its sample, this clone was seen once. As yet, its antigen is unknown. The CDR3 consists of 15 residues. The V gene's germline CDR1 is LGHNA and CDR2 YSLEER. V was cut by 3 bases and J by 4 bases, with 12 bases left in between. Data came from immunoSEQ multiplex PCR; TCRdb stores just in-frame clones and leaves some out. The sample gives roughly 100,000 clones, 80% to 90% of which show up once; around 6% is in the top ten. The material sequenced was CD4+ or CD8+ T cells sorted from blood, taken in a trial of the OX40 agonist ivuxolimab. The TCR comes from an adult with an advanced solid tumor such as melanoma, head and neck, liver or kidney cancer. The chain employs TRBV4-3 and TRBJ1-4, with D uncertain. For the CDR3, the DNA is TGCGCCAGCAGCCACCAATTTGGGGTTAATGAAAAACTGTTTTTT. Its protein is CASSHQFGVNEKLFF.